These 23 T cell receptor beta chains originate from one sample sequenced in a study of Ad26.COV2.S vaccination and SARS-CoV-2 variants. Sample treatment: over 15 received Ad26.COV2.S at low or high dose, single or two shots; about 5 received placebo; per-sample allocation not given. Samples were taken on day 63 after the first vaccine or placebo injection. Assay used: immunoSEQ multiplex PCR; TCRdb lists only in-frame clones, some missing. Of roughly 700,000 clones listed, around 90% were seen once; the top ten hold about 1.5%. The starting material was peripheral blood, obtained in a trial of Ad26.COV2.S vaccine versus placebo. The source of these receptors is a person between 18 and 59 years old who received the Ad26.COV2.S COVID-19 vaccine or a placebo.

The V and J genes are TRBV4-2 and TRBJ2-7, with 10 bases lining up with TRBD2. In germline, CDR1 is LGHNA, CDR2 YNFKEQ. The CDR3 is made up of 18 amino acids. Unmatched junction bases numbered 13, after V lost 1 base and J lost 4 bases. The CDR3 nucleotides are TGTGCCAGCAGCCAAGGGTACCTCAGTCCTAGCGGGGGTTACGAGCAGTACTTC. It encodes CASSQGYLSPSGGYEQYF.

This clone appeared a single time. V usage is TRBV5-1 and J usage is TRBJ2-5; tentative D call: TRBD1 (5 bases). In germline, CDR1 is SGHRS, CDR2 YFSETQ. The CDR3 length is 16 residues. V lost 6 bases and J 4 bases, leaving 22 bases between the germline ends. CDR3 sequence (DNA): TGCGCCAGCAACACGCAATGGGCCCAGGGTCGAGAGACCCAGTACTTC. As protein: CASNTQWAQGRETQYF.

CDR3 sequence: CASRTTQETQYF. The CDR3 coding sequence is TGTGCCAGCAGGACCACACAAGAGACCCAGTACTTC. The rearrangement links TRBV6-6 to TRBJ2-5; D unresolved. V was cut by 6 bases and J by 2 bases, with 7 bases left in between. CDR1 is MNHNY, CDR2 SVGAGI, per germline (reference sequence). The CDR3 spans 12 residues.

The chain combines TRBV14 with TRBJ2-6; D not resolved. This CDR3 has 16 residues. Germline V gives CDR1 SGHDN, CDR2 FVKESK. The V and J ends lost 1 base and 0 bases respectively, with 7 bases between them. The CDR3 is CASSQATISGANVLTF. The CDR3 region has the DNA TGTGCCAGCAGCCAAGCTACGATCTCTGGGGCCAACGTCCTGACTTTC.

V and J are TRBV6-5 and TRBJ2-7; 9 bases are a match to TRBD1. V shed 4 bases and J 7 bases; nucleotides not matched to a gene: 11. This CDR3 contains 15 residues. Germline values: CDR1 MNHEY, CDR2 SVGAGI. In nucleotides, the CDR3 is TGTGCCAGCAGTTTCAACAGGGGGCGGCTTATGGAGCAGTACTTC. Translating it yields CASSFNRGRLMEQYF.

The rearrangement uses TRBV10-2 and TRBJ2-7; D call uncertain. Germline assignment: CDR1 WSHSY and CDR2 SAAADI. Trimming stripped 3 bases from V and 3 bases from J, with 9 bases between. The CDR3 sequence is 13 residues long. In DNA form, the CDR3 reads TGCGCCAGCAGTGATACCCCCCTCTACGAGCAGTACTTC. Its protein is CASSDTPLYEQYF.

The rearrangement links TRBV30 to TRBJ1-4; possible D gene TRBD1, 5 bases. The CDR3 extends over 14 amino acids. Germline values: CDR1 GTSNPN, CDR2 SVGIG (reference sequence). The V and J ends lost 2 bases and 8 bases respectively, with 15 bases between them. The CDR3 bases are TGTGCCTGGAGTATAATGACAGACCAGGAAAAACTGTTTTTT. It translates to CAWSIMTDQEKLFF.

This clone was detected only a few times. The chain couples TRBV5-6 to TRBJ1-6; TRBD1 might be the D (5 bases). The CDR3 consists of 14 residues. Trimming cost V 4 bases and J 10 bases, with 15 bases left between them. Germline V CDR1 and CDR2: SGHDT, YYEEEE. Here the CDR3 reads CASSPDTESSPLHF. CDR3 bases: TGTGCCAGCAGCCCGGACACGGAATCCTCACCCCTCCACTTT. Variable domain in full (rest from reference TRBV5-6 and TRBJ1-6): DAGVTQSPTHLIKTRGQQVTLRCSPKSGHDTVSWYQQALGQGPQFIFQYYEEEERQRGNFPDRFSGHQFPNYSSELNVNALLLGDSALYLCASSPDTESSPLHFGNGTRLTVT.

V gene TRBV19 combines with J gene TRBJ1-1, with D perhaps TRBD1 (6 bases). V was clipped by 5 bases and J by 4 bases, with 14 bases between them. The CDR3 is 14 amino acids. The germline gives CDR1 LNHDA, CDR2 SQIVND (reference sequence). The CDR3 nucleotides are TGTGCCAGTAGTTCACTAAGGGGGGTCACTGAAGCTTTCTTT. Protein sequence: CASSSLRGVTEAFF.

V usage is TRBV24-1 and J usage is TRBJ2-3, with TRBD2 identical over 7 bases. V lost 4 bases, J lost 3 bases, and 6 bases stayed unmatched. Germline V gene data show CDR1 as KGHDR and CDR2 as SFDVKD. This CDR3 contains 15 residues. Here the CDR3 reads CATSDPAGVTDTQYF. The CDR3 region has the DNA TGTGCCACCAGTGACCCTGCGGGGGTTACAGATACGCAGTATTTT.

V gene TRBV6-5 combines with J gene TRBJ1-5, with D hard to call. The V gene lost 8 bases and the J gene lost 7 bases, with 12 bases spanning the gap. This CDR3 is built from 12 residues. Germline V gene data show CDR1 as MNHEY and CDR2 as SVGAGI. Here the CDR3 reads CASSSVGQPQHF. CDR3 sequence (DNA): TGTGCCAGCTCATCGGTGGGGCAGCCCCAGCATTTT.

The V call is TRBV7-9, the J call TRBJ2-3; D uncertain. With 8 bases removed from V and 2 bases from J, the gap between germline ends came to 14 bases. This CDR3 has 14 residues. Germline values: CDR1 SEHNR, CDR2 FQNEAQ (reference sequence). Here the CDR3 DNA reads TGTGCCAGCCCCCCAGCGAACCTCACAGATACGCAGTATTTT. Residues: CASPPANLTDTQYF. Complete variable domain (other parts from reference TRBV7-9 and TRBJ2-3): DTGVSQNPRHKITKRGQNVTFRCDPISEHNRLYWYRQTLGQGPEFLTYFQNEAQLEKSRLLSDRFSAERPKGSFSTLEIQRTEQGDSAMYLCASPPANLTDTQYFGPGTRLTVL.

The sample holds one count of this clone. The rearrangement links TRBV5-8 to TRBJ1-2, with D hard to call. The length of the CDR3 is 12 residues. The germline gives CDR1 SGHTS, CDR2 YDEGEE. V shed 0 bases and J shed 8 bases, with 8 bases lying between them. The chain's CDR3 is CASSLEARGYTF. The CDR3 DNA is TGTGCCAGCAGCTTGGAGGCTCGAGGCTACACCTTC.

A single count supports this clone. This chain links TRBV9 with TRBJ1-4; 7 positions agree with TRBD1. Germline V CDR1 and CDR2: SGDLS, YYNGEE. The length of the CDR3 is 16 residues. Trimming cost V 0 bases and J 8 bases; bases outside gene matches: 10. The CDR3 nucleotides read TGTGCCAGCAGCGTAGGATCCGGGACAGTCGCCGAAAAACTGTTTTTT. It encodes CASSVGSGTVAEKLFF.

V gene TRBV3-1 (or the pseudogene TRBV3-2) combines with J gene TRBJ1-3; D is possibly TRBD1 (6 bases). Between the trimmed V and J ends, which lost 4 bases and 0 bases, there was a span of 25 bases. CDR1 is LGHDT, CDR2 YNNKEL, per germline (reference sequence). The CDR3 sequence is 20 residues long. CDR3 in amino acids: CASSPFPGTRASISGNTIYF. Here the CDR3 DNA reads TGTGCCAGCAGCCCATTCCCTGGGACACGGGCATCGATCTCTGGAAACACCATATATTTT.

The chain combines TRBV12-3 or TRBV12-4 with TRBJ1-5, with unresolved D. This CDR3 comprises 12 residues. Between the trimmed V and J ends, which lost 6 bases and 1 base, there was a span of 4 bases. The chain's CDR3 is CASSISNQPQHF. As DNA, the CDR3 is TGTGCCAGCAGCATCAGCAATCAGCCCCAGCATTTT.

The V and J genes are TRBV30 and TRBJ2-7, with 9 bases aligning to TRBD1. This CDR3 is 17 amino acids long. Germline CDR1 GTSNPN, CDR2 SVGIG (reference sequence). Losses at the gene ends were 8 bases for V and 6 bases for J; bases not matched to a gene: 23. CDR3 sequence: CAVEQSGLGQGSGEQYF. DNA of the CDR3: TGTGCCGTAGAGCAATCTGGACTAGGACAGGGGTCGGGCGAGCAGTACTTC.

This chain uses TRBV11-3 with TRBJ2-3; 8 bases map to TRBD2. V was clipped by 6 bases and J by 6 bases; unmatched bases: 8. Germline-derived CDR1 and CDR2 are SGHNT and YENEEA. The CDR3 consists of 14 residues. The CDR3 here is CASSRGGSLDTQYF. CDR3 bases: TGTGCCAGCAGTCGGGGGGGTTCACTGGATACGCAGTATTTT.

V usage is TRBV5-6 and J usage is TRBJ1-1; 7 nucleotides agree with TRBD1. CDR3 length equals 15 residues. Trimming removed 0 bases from V and 4 bases from J; junction bases left unmatched: 6. Looked up from germline, CDR1 is SGHDT and CDR2 is YYEEEE. For the CDR3, the DNA is TGTGCCAGCAGCTTGGTGACAGGGAGGTTCACTGAAGCTTTCTTT. It codes for CASSLVTGRFTEAFF.

The V and J genes are TRBV5-1 and TRBJ2-1; 12 bases fit TRBD2. Unmatched junction bases numbered 6, after V lost 4 bases and J lost 4 bases. The germline V gene has CDR1 SGHRS and CDR2 YFSETQ. The CDR3 runs 16 residues. CDR3 coding DNA: TGCGCCAGCAGCCTGGGACTAGCGGGTTTTTACAATGAGCAGTTCTTC. It is translated as CASSLGLAGFYNEQFF. The whole variable domain, filled in from reference TRBV5-1 and TRBJ2-1, reads KAGVTQTPRYLIKTRGQQVTLSCSPISGHRSVSWYQQTPGQGLQFLFEYFSETQRNKGNFPGRFSGRQFSNSRSEMNVSTLELGDSALYLCASSLGLAGFYNEQFFGPGTRLTVL.

The chain is built from TRBV28 and TRBJ1-5, with 8 bases lining up with TRBD1. Germline values: CDR1 MDHEN, CDR2 SYDVKM. V dropped 5 bases and J dropped 7; count of bases not matched to a gene: 10. The CDR3 sequence is 15 residues long. CDR3: CASSLGGQGLQPQHF. As DNA, the CDR3 is TGTGCCAGCAGTCTCGGAGGACAGGGCTTGCAGCCCCAGCATTTT. Together with reference TRBV28 and TRBJ1-5, the CDR3 gives the full variable domain: DVKVTQSSRYLVKRTGEKVFLECVQDMDHENMFWYRQDPGLGLRLIYFSYDVKMKEKGDIPEGYSVSREKKERFSLILESASTNQTSMYLCASSLGGQGLQPQHFGDGTRLSIL.

The gene calls are TRBV18 and TRBJ1-5; D unclear. Germline V lookup: CDR1 KGHSH, CDR2 LQKENI. The CDR3 extends over 14 amino acids. Trimming cost V 3 bases and J 7 bases, with 13 bases left between them. The CDR3 reads CASSPGVEGQPQHF. The CDR3 DNA reads as TGTGCCAGCTCACCCGGGGTTGAGGGACAGCCCCAGCATTTT.

V is TRBV9 and J is TRBJ1-1; 7 bases map to TRBD1. Trimming removed 2 bases from V and 0 bases from J; junction bases left unmatched: 4. Germline-derived CDR1 and CDR2 are SGDLS and YYNGEE. The CDR3 sequence is 15 residues long. CDR3 loop: CASSVGTVMNTEAFF. CDR3 bases: TGTGCCAGCAGCGTGGGGACAGTTATGAACACTGAAGCTTTCTTT. The full variable domain, its missing parts supplied by reference TRBV9 and TRBJ1-1, is DSGVTQTPKHLITATGQRVTLRCSPRSGDLSVYWYQQSLDQGLQFLIQYYNGEERAKGNILERFSAQQFPDLHSELNLSSLELGDSALYFCASSVGTVMNTEAFFGQGTRLTVV.